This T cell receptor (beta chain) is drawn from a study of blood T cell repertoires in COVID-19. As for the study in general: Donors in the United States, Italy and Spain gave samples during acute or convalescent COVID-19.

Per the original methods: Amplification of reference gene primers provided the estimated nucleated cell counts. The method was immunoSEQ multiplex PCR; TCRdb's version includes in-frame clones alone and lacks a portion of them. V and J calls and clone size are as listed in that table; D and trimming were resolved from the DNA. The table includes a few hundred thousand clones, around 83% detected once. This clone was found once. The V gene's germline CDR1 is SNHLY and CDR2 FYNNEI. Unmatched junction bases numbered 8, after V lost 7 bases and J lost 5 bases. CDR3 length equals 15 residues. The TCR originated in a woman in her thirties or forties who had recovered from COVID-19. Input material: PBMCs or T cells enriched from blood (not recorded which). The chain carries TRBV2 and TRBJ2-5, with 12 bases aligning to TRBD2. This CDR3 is CASNGLAGREETQYF. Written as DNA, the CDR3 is TGTGCCAGCAACGGACTAGCGGGAAGGGAGGAGACCCAGTACTTC.